These 30 T cell receptor beta chains originate from one sample sequenced in a study of T cell responses to AZD1222 COVID-19 vaccine. The assay was immunoSEQ multiplex PCR, and TCRdb's table has in-frame clones only and misses some. The table lists just over 95,000 clones, about 88% of them singletons. Sequencing was performed on peripheral blood, taken on day 0 of AZD1222 vaccination. These receptors all stem from an adult in good health.

The chain has TRBV7-9 and TRBJ2-2; D gene ambiguous. V was pared by 3 bases and J by 5 bases, with 7 bases between. Per germline, CDR1 SEHNR and CDR2 FQNEAQ (reference sequence). The CDR3 runs to 13 residues. CDR3 sequence reads: CASSFSLTGELFF. The CDR3 nucleotides are TGTGCCAGCAGCTTTAGCCTTACCGGGGAGCTGTTTTTT. The full variable domain, with the rest looked up from reference TRBV7-9 and TRBJ2-2, is DTGVSQNPRHKITKRGQNVTFRCDPISEHNRLYWYRQTLGQGPEFLTYFQNEAQLEKSRLLSDRFSAERPKGSFSTLEIQRTEQGDSAMYLCASSFSLTGELFFGEGSRLTVL.

The chain recombines TRBV7-2 with TRBJ2-3, with D hard to call. Germline CDR1 reads SGHTA; CDR2 reads FQGNSA. The ends were cut back, 2 bases at V and 14 bases at J, with 11 bases in the middle. This CDR3 has 11 residues. CDR3 in amino acids: CASSLSAALYF. Written as DNA, the CDR3 is TGTGCCAGCAGCTTATCCGCGGCTTTGTATTTT.

J is TRBJ2-6 and V is TRBV10-3; TRBD1 matches at 7 bases. With V trimmed by 4 bases and J by 0 bases, 6 bases remained unmatched. Germline V gene lookup returns CDR1 ENHRY and CDR2 SYGVKD. The CDR3 has 17 residues. The CDR3 DNA reads as TGTGCCATCAGTGGGGGGACAGCCTTCTCTGGGGCCAACGTCCTGACTTTC. It specifies CAISGGTAFSGANVLTF.

The chain carries TRBV2 and TRBJ1-1; a possible D gene is TRBD1 (6 bases). Trimming cost V 6 bases and J 7 bases, with 12 bases left between them. The CDR3 is 12 residues long. CDR1 is SNHLY, CDR2 FYNNEI, per germline. The CDR3 sequence: CASRMGGHEAFF. The DNA for the CDR3 is TGTGCCAGCAGGATGGGGGGCCATGAAGCTTTCTTT. The full variable domain, its missing parts supplied by reference TRBV2 and TRBJ1-1, is EPEVTQTPSHQVTQMGQEVILRCVPISNHLYFYWYRQILGQKVEFLVSFYNNEISEKSEIFDDQFSVERPDGSNFTLKIRSTKLEDSAMYFCASRMGGHEAFFGQGTRLTVV.

This clone was seen once. The chain is built from TRBV7-9 and TRBJ1-6; the match to TRBD1 covers 10 bases. Germline CDR1 and CDR2: SEHNR and FQNEAQ (reference sequence). Unmatched junction bases numbered 14, after V lost 5 bases and J lost 7 bases. There are 18 residues in the CDR3. This CDR3 is CASSGTGDSFRLNSPLHF. In DNA, the CDR3 is TGTGCCAGCAGCGGGACAGGGGATTCCTTTCGCCTCAATTCACCCCTCCACTTT.

The CDR3 is CASSGNTIYF. As DNA, the CDR3 is TGTGCCAGCAGCGGAAACACCATATATTTT. This sequence joins TRBV7-9 and TRBJ1-3; D is unclear. CDR3 size: 10 residues. With 5 bases removed from V and 4 bases from J, the gap between germline ends came to 0 bases. Germline V lookup: CDR1 SEHNR, CDR2 FQNEAQ (reference sequence).

This rearrangement joins TRBV27 to TRBJ2-1, with 8 bases identical to TRBD2. V was clipped by 4 bases and J by 7 bases; unmatched bases: 0. This CDR3 region has 12 residues. CDR1 MNHEY and CDR2 SMNVEV come from the germline V gene (reference sequence). CDR3: CASSSGGNEQFF. The CDR3 DNA reads as TGTGCCAGCAGTTCGGGAGGGAATGAGCAGTTCTTC.

This rearrangement joins TRBV28 to TRBJ2-2; D uncertain. V was pared by 10 bases and J by 1 base, with 10 bases between. CDR3 length: 13 amino acids. Germline loops: CDR1 MDHEN, CDR2 SYDVKM. The CDR3 here is CATPNVNTGELFF. The CDR3 DNA sequence: TGTGCCACACCTAACGTGAACACCGGGGAGCTGTTTTTT.

The V gene is TRBV9, the J gene TRBJ1-6, with TRBD1 identical over 8 bases. Looked up from germline, CDR1 is SGDLS and CDR2 is YYNGEE. Trimming at V came to 4 bases and at J to 5 bases, leaving 5 bases not matched to a gene. There are 15 residues in the CDR3. CDR3 sequence reads: CASSKKTGDNSPLHF. The CDR3 DNA reads as TGTGCCAGCAGCAAGAAGACAGGGGATAATTCACCCCTCCACTTT.

J is TRBJ2-7 and V is TRBV15; D gene ambiguous. Germline CDR1 is LNHNV and CDR2 is YYDKDF (reference sequence). The CDR3 sequence is 10 residues long. Trimming took off 8 bases at V and 4 bases at J, with 6 bases between the two ends. The CDR3, as DNA: TGTGCCACCCGCCCATACGAGCAGTACTTC. It codes for CATRPYEQYF.

The chain employs TRBV11-2 and TRBJ1-1, with D possibly TRBD1 on 5 matching bases. This CDR3 comprises 15 residues. Trimming cost V 5 bases and J 4 bases, with 17 bases left between them. CDR1 is SGHAT, CDR2 FQNNGV, per germline. CDR3 region: CASSPIQGFSTEAFF. In nucleotides, the CDR3 is TGTGCCAGCAGCCCGATCCAGGGTTTTAGCACTGAAGCTTTCTTT. The entire variable domain, with the rest obtained from reference TRBV11-2 and TRBJ1-1, is as follows: EAGVAQSPRYKIIEKRQSVAFWCNPISGHATLYWYQQILGQGPKLLIQFQNNGVVDDSQLPKDRFSAERLKGVDSTLKIQPAKLEDSAVYLCASSPIQGFSTEAFFGQGTRLTVV.

The CDR3 is CASSQDGGRHEQYF. The CDR3 nucleotides are TGCGCCAGCAGCCAAGATGGGGGGAGGCACGAGCAGTACTTC. V and J are TRBV4-3 and TRBJ2-7; D is perhaps TRBD2 (6 bases). The germline CDR1 and CDR2 sequences are LGHNA and YSLEER. Deletions cut 0 bases from V and 5 bases from J, with 11 bases between. The CDR3 sequence is 14 residues long.

This clone was observed a handful of times. The chain joins TRBV2 to TRBJ2-3; D is unresolved. CDR1 SNHLY and CDR2 FYNNEI come from the germline V gene. This CDR3 is built from 13 residues. The germline V and J ends were trimmed by 7 bases and 3 bases, with 11 bases remaining between them. This CDR3 is CASTVARTDTQYF. The CDR3 nucleotides read TGTGCCAGCACGGTAGCTCGGACAGATACGCAGTATTTT.

In DNA form, the CDR3 reads TGTGCCACCAGTGATAGGTTAGACACCGGGGAGCTGTTTTTT. This translates into CATSDRLDTGELFF. The chain carries TRBV24-1 and TRBJ2-2; no reliable D call. This CDR3 is built from 14 residues. Trimming took 3 bases from V and 3 from J, leaving 7 bases between them. Looked up from germline, CDR1 is KGHDR and CDR2 is SFDVKD.

The V gene is TRBV6-2 or TRBV6-3, the J gene TRBJ1-1; no clear D. V was shortened by 0 bases and J by 0 bases, with 5 bases between the two germline ends. Germline lookup yields CDR1 MNHEY and CDR2 SVGEGT. The CDR3 contains 14 residues. In DNA form, the CDR3 reads TGTGCCAGCAGTTACTCGAACCTGAACACTGAAGCTTTCTTT. It encodes CASSYSNLNTEAFF.

This chain joins TRBV10-3 and TRBJ1-2; 9 bases line up with TRBD1. Per the germline V gene, CDR1 is ENHRY and CDR2 is SYGVKD. The CDR3 sequence is 16 residues long. V trimming: 4 bases; J trimming: 7 bases; junction bases outside the gene matches: 13. CDR3 residues: CAISVGSGTGLSGYTF. As DNA, the CDR3 is TGTGCCATCAGTGTGGGCAGCGGGACAGGGCTTTCTGGCTACACCTTC.

V is TRBV6-5 and J is TRBJ1-5; the match to TRBD1 covers 7 bases. The ends lost 5 bases at V and 5 bases at J; junction bases unmatched: 9. Germline V gene sequence: CDR1 MNHEY, CDR2 SVGAGI. The CDR3 extends over 15 amino acids. CDR3 sequence (DNA): TGTGCCAGCAGTATATTTGGGACAGCCGATCAGCCCCAGCATTTT. It codes for CASSIFGTADQPQHF.

The chain uses TRBV6-8 and TRBJ2-3; TRBD1 matches 7 bases. The V gene's germline CDR1 is MNHGY and CDR2 SAAAGT. With V trimmed by 0 bases and J by 5 bases, 2 bases remained unmatched. The CDR3 is 14 residues long. CDR3 region: CASSYSGGRDTQYF. The CDR3 DNA follows: TGTGCCAGCAGTTACTCAGGGGGCAGAGATACGCAGTATTTT.

The gene calls are TRBV4-1 and TRBJ2-2; unclear D gene. V lost 1 base to trimming and J lost 3 bases, with 15 bases between them. Germline V gene data show CDR1 as MGHRA and CDR2 as YSYEKL. This CDR3 region has 17 residues. CDR3 nucleotide sequence: TGCGCCAGCAGCCAAGGCCGGTCTAGGAGTGACACCGGGGAGCTGTTTTTT. Amino acids: CASSQGRSRSDTGELFF.

The CDR3, as DNA: TGTGCCAGCAGTGAAGCCAGAGGGAACTATGGCTACACCTTC. Encoded protein: CASSEARGNYGYTF. The chain links TRBV2 to TRBJ1-2; D gene ambiguous. Trimming stripped 0 bases from V and 2 bases from J, with 7 bases between. There are 14 residues in the CDR3. Germline V gene lookup returns CDR1 SNHLY and CDR2 FYNNEI.

As concerns this clone: Other DNA sequences within the sample encode an identical CDR3. The J gene is TRBJ1-2, the V gene TRBV12-3 or TRBV12-4, with TRBD1 matching 8 bases. The trim removed 5 bases at V and 4 bases at J, leaving 3 bases unmatched. The length of the CDR3 is 13 residues. As DNA, the CDR3 is TGTGCCAGCAGTCTAGACAGGGGCTATGGCTACACCTTC. As protein: CASSLDRGYGYTF.

The V gene is TRBV27, the J gene TRBJ2-1; D call uncertain. The CDR3 is 14 amino acids. Trimming shortened V by 0 bases and J by 5 bases, and 8 bases separated the two germline ends. Germline values: CDR1 MNHEY, CDR2 SMNVEV (reference sequence). In DNA form, the CDR3 reads TGTGCCAGCAGTTTATCGCAGGTCGACAATGAGCAGTTCTTC. Residues: CASSLSQVDNEQFF.

This clone was counted once. The chain joins TRBV12-5 to TRBJ1-5; 7 bases align to TRBD1. V was pared by 6 bases and J by 0 bases, with 2 bases of the junction left unmatched. This CDR3 has 14 amino acids. Germline V gene sequence: CDR1 LGHNT, CDR2 FRNRAP. This chain's CDR3 is CASGGTVSNQPQHF. In DNA form, the CDR3 reads TGTGCTAGTGGAGGGACAGTTAGCAATCAGCCCCAGCATTTT.

This chain uses TRBV7-2 with TRBJ1-5; weak D call: TRBD1 (6 bases). Germline V gives CDR1 SGHTA, CDR2 FQGNSA. The CDR3 runs 16 residues. The germline V and J ends were trimmed by 1 base and 5 bases, with 15 bases remaining between them. The DNA of the CDR3 is TGTGCCAGCAGCTTAGTGGGGGGGGCGTCCCATCAGCCCCAGCATTTT. Translated: CASSLVGGASHQPQHF.

J is TRBJ2-3 and V is TRBV7-6, with 7 bases matching TRBD1. J gave up 1 base and V 5 bases, and 3 bases lay outside the gene matches. CDR3 length: 14 amino acids. From germline, CDR1 is SGHVS and CDR2 FNYEAQ. The CDR3 reads CASSPGTGTDTQYF. Here the CDR3 DNA reads TGTGCCAGCAGCCCAGGGACAGGCACAGATACGCAGTATTTT.

This chain uses TRBV6-2 or TRBV6-3 with TRBJ2-6; no clear D. This CDR3 is 15 amino acids long. Germline V gene data show CDR1 as MNHEY and CDR2 as SVGEGT. Trimming removed 5 bases from V and 0 bases from J, with 8 bases in between. The CDR3 nucleotides are TGTGCCAGCAGTGTTGATACCTCTGGGGCCAACGTCCTGACTTTC. This codes for CASSVDTSGANVLTF.

The chain is built from TRBV7-8 and TRBJ1-6; D remains ambiguous. Germline CDR1 is SGHVS and CDR2 is FQNEAQ. Trimming took 4 bases from V and 8 from J, leaving 15 bases between them. The CDR3 runs to 15 residues. CDR3 amino acids: CASSSQTSTDSPLHF. CDR3 sequence (DNA): TGTGCCAGCAGCTCACAGACATCCACTGATTCACCCCTCCACTTT. Full variable domain (missing parts from reference TRBV7-8 and TRBJ1-6): GAGVSQSPRYKVAKRGQDVALRCDPISGHVSLFWYQQALGQGPEFLTYFQNEAQLDKSGLPSDRFFAERPEGSVSTLKIQRTQQEDSAVYLCASSSQTSTDSPLHFGNGTRLTVT.

This chain connects TRBV5-1 to TRBJ2-4; TRBD1 might be the D (8 bases). The CDR3 spans 16 residues. Trimming took 4 bases from V and 3 from J, leaving 17 bases between them. Germline CDR1 SGHRS, CDR2 YFSETQ. This CDR3 is CASSGGDRFYKNIQYF. CDR3 nucleotide sequence: TGCGCCAGCAGCGGGGGGGACAGGTTCTACAAAAACATTCAGTACTTC.

This sequence joins TRBV2 and TRBJ2-4; no firm D call. With 3 bases removed from V and 3 bases from J, the gap between germline ends came to 6 bases. This CDR3 has 13 amino acids. The V gene's germline CDR1 is SNHLY and CDR2 FYNNEI. CDR3 sequence reads: CASSEPGKNIQYF. As DNA, the CDR3 is TGTGCCAGCAGTGAGCCGGGCAAAAACATTCAGTACTTC.

The CDR3 is CASSQSGRPGGNQPQHF. DNA of the CDR3: TGCGCCAGCAGTCAATCCGGACGTCCAGGGGGCAATCAGCCCCAGCATTTT. The genes are TRBV23-1 and TRBJ1-5; D possibly corresponds to TRBD1 (6 bases). TRBV23-1 is an ORF, and what it does is uncertain. The CDR3 is made up of 17 amino acids. V was trimmed by 0 bases and J by 2 bases, leaving 14 bases between them.